This TCR beta chain was identified in a study of CD8+ T cells in alopecia areata. The germline gives CDR1 MGHRA, CDR2 YSYEKL. The CDR3 totals 17 residues. With 10 bases clipped from V and 4 bases from J, the junction kept 20 bases outside the gene matches. Alopecia areata patients provided lesional scalp punch biopsies and peripheral blood, both collected for the study. Extraction and reverse transcription of RNA yielded cDNA as the sequencing template. Here immunoSEQ multiplex PCR was the method, and the copy in TCRdb shows in-frame clones only, minus some. Of thousands of clones in the sample, 55% to 70% were seen once.

V is TRBV4-1 and J is TRBJ2-7; 9 bases fit TRBD2. The source material was skin, sampled at week 0. This sequence originates from a human donor with alopecia areata. The CDR3 sequence: CATSKGPMAGGPYEQYF. The CDR3 DNA reads as TGCGCCACCTCTAAGGGCCCTATGGCGGGGGGGCCTTACGAGCAGTACTTC.